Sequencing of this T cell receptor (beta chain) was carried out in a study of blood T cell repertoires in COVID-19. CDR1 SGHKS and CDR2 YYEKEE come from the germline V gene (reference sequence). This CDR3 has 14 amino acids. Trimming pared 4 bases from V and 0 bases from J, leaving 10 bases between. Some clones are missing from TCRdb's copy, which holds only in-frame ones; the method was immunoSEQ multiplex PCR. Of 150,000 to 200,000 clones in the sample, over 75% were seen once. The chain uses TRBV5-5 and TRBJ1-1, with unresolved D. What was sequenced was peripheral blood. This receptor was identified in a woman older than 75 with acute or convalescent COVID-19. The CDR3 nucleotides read TGTGCCAGCAGCGGAGGAACCATGAACACTGAAGCTTTCTTT. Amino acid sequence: CASSGGTMNTEAFF.